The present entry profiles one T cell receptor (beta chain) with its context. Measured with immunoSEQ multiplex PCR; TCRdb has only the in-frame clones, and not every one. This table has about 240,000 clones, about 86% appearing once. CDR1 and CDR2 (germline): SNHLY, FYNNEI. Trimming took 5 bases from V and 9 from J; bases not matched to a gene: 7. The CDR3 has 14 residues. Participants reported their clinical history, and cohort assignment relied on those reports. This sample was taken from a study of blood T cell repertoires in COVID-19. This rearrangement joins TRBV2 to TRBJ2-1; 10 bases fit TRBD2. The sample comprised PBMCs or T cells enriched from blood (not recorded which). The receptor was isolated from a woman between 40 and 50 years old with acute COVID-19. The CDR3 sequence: CASSPLAGKFEQFF. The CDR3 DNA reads TGTGCCAGCAGTCCACTAGCGGGAAAATTTGAGCAGTTCTTC.